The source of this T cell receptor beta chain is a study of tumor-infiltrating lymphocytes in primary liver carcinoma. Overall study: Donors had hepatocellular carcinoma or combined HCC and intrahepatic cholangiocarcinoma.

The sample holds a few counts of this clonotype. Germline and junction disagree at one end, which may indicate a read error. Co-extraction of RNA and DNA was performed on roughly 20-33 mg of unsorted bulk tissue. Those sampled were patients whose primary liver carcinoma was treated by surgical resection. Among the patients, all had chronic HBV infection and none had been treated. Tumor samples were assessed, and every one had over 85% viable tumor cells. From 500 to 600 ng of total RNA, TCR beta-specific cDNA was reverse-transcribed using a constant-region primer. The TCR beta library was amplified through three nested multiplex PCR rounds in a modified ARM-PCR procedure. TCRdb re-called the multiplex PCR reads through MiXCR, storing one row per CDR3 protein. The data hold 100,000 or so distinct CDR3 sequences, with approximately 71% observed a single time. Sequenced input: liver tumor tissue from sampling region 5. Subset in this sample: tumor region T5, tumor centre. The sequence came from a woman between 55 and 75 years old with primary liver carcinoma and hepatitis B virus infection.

The CDR3 reads CASSLARTGGNIEQLF. The CDR3 bases are TGCGCCAGCAGCTTGGCGAGGACAGGGGGAAACATCGAGCAGCTCTTC. The V call is TRBV5-1, the J call TRBJ2-1; 10 nucleotides match TRBD1. The CDR3 runs to 16 residues. The germline V gene encodes CDR1 SGHRS and CDR2 YFSETQ.